This record looks at one T cell receptor (beta chain) sequence and its context. Antigen unknown. These data come from a study of shared clonotypes between healthy human individuals. Study-wide findings and caveats: Rarefaction showed that sequencing of sorted subsets was incomplete (despite large depth).

The junction had 12 bases not matched to a gene; V was cut back by 8 bases and J by 8 bases. CDR1 and CDR2 (germline): MNHEY, SVGAGI. This CDR3 is built from 14 residues. Profiled with immunoSEQ multiplex PCR; TCRdb holds only in-frame clones, not every one. The table has 2 million to 2.5 million clones, roughly 93% seen once. The clonotype originates from a man aged 18 to 30 in good health. Some clones in this sample may be carry-over from other donors' samples. Sequencing was performed on naive CD4+ T cells from PBMCs. Described subset: CD45RA+ positively selected. The chain combines TRBV6-5 with TRBJ1-2; 9 bases align to TRBD1. The CDR3: CASGLNRGQGGYTF. In DNA form, the CDR3 reads TGTGCCAGCGGCCTTAACAGGGGGCAGGGAGGCTACACCTTC.